This TCR beta chain derives from a study of T cell repertoires in cytomegalovirus infection. Study-wide context: From public TCR beta signatures came an indication of both CMV infection and matching HLA type.

CDR3 size: 15 residues. Germline V gene sequence: CDR1 ENHRY, CDR2 SYGVKD. For this clonotype: The antigen is unknown.

TCRdb called the reads again in MiXCR, with one record for every CDR3 protein. The profile shows some 920,000 distinct CDR3 sequences, 31% of them singletons. The receptor was isolated from a human donor in good health (CMV status not recorded). Some clones in this sample may be carry-over from other donors' samples. The specimen was cultured CD8+ T cells from PBMCs, collected from culture after CMV antigen stimulation. The V and J genes are TRBV10-3 and TRBJ2-7, with D perhaps matching TRBD2 (6 bases). In nucleotides, the CDR3 is TGTGCCATCAGTGAGTCGATGGCGGGGCTCTACGGGCAGTACGTC. Its protein product is CAISESMAGLYGQYV.